Shown below are 20 T cell receptor beta chains from a single sample sequenced in a study of control samples from healthy donors and cancer patients. Assay used: immunoSEQ multiplex PCR; TCRdb lists only in-frame clones, some missing. The table records about 140,000 clones, 94% of them present only once. Sequenced material: blood. The receptors derive from a man aged 35-49 years in good health.

The rearrangement joins TRBV5-1 to TRBJ1-3; maybe TRBD1 (6 bases). CDR1 and CDR2 (germline): SGHRS, YFSETQ. The V end lost 5 bases, the J end lost 0 bases, and 15 bases lay between the germline ends. The CDR3 has 16 amino acids. DNA of the CDR3: TGCGCCAGCAGTCTGGGAGGGGACAACTCTGGAAACACCATATATTTT. Translated: CASSLGGDNSGNTIYF.

The V call is TRBV7-9, the J call TRBJ1-1; no clear D gene. This CDR3 is built from 13 residues. The ends were cut back, 5 bases at V and 0 bases at J, with 7 bases in the middle. Per the germline V gene, CDR1 is SEHNR and CDR2 is FQNEAQ (reference sequence). DNA for the CDR3: TGTGCCAGCAGCCGGAGGATGAACACTGAAGCTTTCTTT. Amino acid sequence: CASSRRMNTEAFF. The whole variable domain, remainder taken from reference TRBV7-9 and TRBJ1-1, is DTGVSQNPRHKITKRGQNVTFRCDPISEHNRLYWYRQTLGQGPEFLTYFQNEAQLEKSRLLSDRFSAERPKGSFSTLEIQRTEQGDSAMYLCASSRRMNTEAFFGQGTRLTVV.

V usage is TRBV5-1 and J usage is TRBJ2-7; the match to TRBD1 covers 11 bases. The CDR3 loop spans 16 amino acids. CDR1 is SGHRS and CDR2 is YFSETQ in the germline V gene. V was clipped by 4 bases and J by 2 bases; unmatched bases: 8. CDR3 DNA sequence: TGCGCCAGCAGCCCGAAGGGACAGGGGGGGACCTACGAGCAGTACTTC. The encoded protein is CASSPKGQGGTYEQYF.

The chain carries TRBV5-1 and TRBJ2-3; D is perhaps TRBD1 (6 bases). V lost 5 bases and J lost 6, with 19 bases in between. From germline, CDR1 is SGHRS and CDR2 YFSETQ. CDR3 length equals 15 residues. The CDR3 region has the DNA TGCGCCAGCAGACCTTACAGGGAGCCCTCGGATACGCAGTATTTT. This translates into CASRPYREPSDTQYF. Full variable domain (remainder filled in from reference TRBV5-1 and TRBJ2-3): KAGVTQTPRYLIKTRGQQVTLSCSPISGHRSVSWYQQTPGQGLQFLFEYFSETQRNKGNFPGRFSGRQFSNSRSEMNVSTLELGDSALYLCASRPYREPSDTQYFGPGTRLTVL.

The V and J genes are TRBV4-3 and TRBJ2-5; 11 bases align to TRBD2. CDR3 length: 15 residues. V lost 4 bases, J lost 5 bases, and 6 bases stayed unmatched. Looked up from germline, CDR1 is LGHNA and CDR2 is YSLEER. The CDR3 loop reads CASSPLAGGWETQYF. The CDR3 nucleotides read TGCGCCAGCAGCCCTCTAGCGGGGGGTTGGGAGACCCAGTACTTC.

A single count supports this clone. At one of its ends the junction is not consistent with the germline gene, which may arise from a read error. The chain combines TRBV7-7 with TRBJ2-5; D gene uncertain. Per the germline V gene, CDR1 is SSHAT and CDR2 is FNYEAQ (reference sequence). The length of the CDR3 is 15 residues. CDR3 amino acids: CASSLEWASQETQYF. The CDR3 DNA reads TGTGCTAGCAGCTTAGAGTGGGCCAGCCAAGAGACCCAGTACTTC.

V and J are TRBV13 and TRBJ1-5, with D perhaps TRBD1 (5 bases). V dropped 2 bases and J dropped 4 bases, with 6 bases sitting between them. This CDR3 comprises 13 residues. The germline V gene encodes CDR1 PRHDT and CDR2 FYEKMQ (reference sequence). The CDR3 is CASSLQGNQPQHF. The DNA for the CDR3 is TGTGCCAGCAGCTTACAGGGTAATCAGCCCCAGCATTTT.

The chain uses TRBV28 and TRBJ1-3, with 8 positions matching TRBD1. The J segment lost 4 bases and the V segment lost 5 bases, leaving 4 bases of the junction unmatched. CDR3 size: 14 residues. CDR1 is MDHEN and CDR2 is SYDVKM in the germline V gene. This chain's CDR3 is CASSPRTGGNTIYF. For the CDR3, the DNA is TGTGCCAGCAGTCCCCGGACAGGGGGAAACACCATATATTTT.

This chain connects TRBV24-1 to TRBJ1-2, with TRBD1 as a possible D gene (5 bases). The germline V and J ends were trimmed by 9 bases and 1 base, with 11 bases remaining between them. There are 13 residues in the CDR3. Germline V gives CDR1 KGHDR, CDR2 SFDVKD. As DNA, the CDR3 is TGTGCCACCCGGGGACCGGGTAACTATGGCTACACCTTC. Its translation is CATRGPGNYGYTF.

The rearrangement uses TRBV9 and TRBJ1-3, with no clear D. V was shortened by 0 bases and J by 0 bases, with 7 bases between the two germline ends. This CDR3 comprises 15 residues. Germline-derived CDR1 and CDR2 are SGDLS and YYNGEE. The CDR3 loop reads CASSVATGSGNTIYF. Here the CDR3 DNA reads TGTGCCAGCAGCGTAGCGACGGGCTCTGGAAACACCATATATTTT.

The rearrangement joins TRBV4-3 to TRBJ2-7; the match to TRBD1 covers 8 bases. Germline loops: CDR1 LGHNA, CDR2 YSLEER. The CDR3 extends over 16 amino acids. The V gene end was trimmed by 0 bases and the J gene end by 3 bases; junction bases not matched to a gene: 7. The CDR3 loop reads CASSQDRRTGIYEQYF. The CDR3 bases are TGCGCCAGCAGCCAAGATAGGCGGACAGGGATCTACGAGCAGTACTTC.

The rearrangement joins TRBV5-4 to TRBJ1-2; no definite D call. Between the trimmed V and J ends, which lost 2 bases and 3 bases, there was a span of 8 bases. This CDR3 is 13 amino acids long. In germline, CDR1 is SGHNT, CDR2 YYREEE (reference sequence). DNA for the CDR3: TGTGCCAGCAGCTTTGGCGGAGACTATGGCTACACCTTC. Its protein product is CASSFGGDYGYTF.

The chain couples TRBV7-8 to TRBJ2-1; 14 nucleotides agree with TRBD2. Germline lookup yields CDR1 SGHVS and CDR2 FQNEAQ. The CDR3 length is 14 residues. Losses at the gene ends were 4 bases for V and 10 bases for J; bases not matched to a gene: 3. The DNA for the CDR3 is TGTGCCAGCAGCTATCGGACTAGCGGGGGGGAGCAGTTCTTC. Amino acid sequence: CASSYRTSGGEQFF. Full variable domain (missing parts from reference TRBV7-8 and TRBJ2-1): GAGVSQSPRYKVAKRGQDVALRCDPISGHVSLFWYQQALGQGPEFLTYFQNEAQLDKSGLPSDRFFAERPEGSVSTLKIQRTQQEDSAVYLCASSYRTSGGEQFFGPGTRLTVL.

The V call is TRBV5-1, the J call TRBJ1-6; 7 nucleotides align to TRBD1. Germline V lookup: CDR1 SGHRS, CDR2 YFSETQ. The CDR3 covers 15 residues. V was pared by 4 bases and J by 4 bases, with 5 bases of the junction left unmatched. For the CDR3, the DNA is TGCGCCAGCAGCATATCGGGACAGTATAATTCACCCCTCCACTTT. Its protein is CASSISGQYNSPLHF.

The rearrangement joins TRBV6-5 to TRBJ1-1, with D uncertain. The CDR3 consists of 14 residues. The V end lost 6 bases, the J end lost 0 bases, and 11 bases lay between the germline ends. Germline V CDR1 and CDR2: MNHEY, SVGAGI. The CDR3 protein is CASSQSNMNTEAFF. As DNA, the CDR3 is TGTGCCAGCAGCCAAAGCAACATGAACACTGAAGCTTTCTTT.

J is TRBJ2-3 and V is TRBV4-1; D perhaps matches TRBD2 (6 bases). Germline CDR1 reads MGHRA; CDR2 reads YSYEKL. V shed 4 bases and J shed 5 bases, with 16 bases lying between them. The CDR3 is made up of 15 amino acids. The CDR3 loop is CASSPPGLEVDTQYF. CDR3 coding DNA: TGCGCCAGCAGCCCCCCGGGACTGGAAGTAGATACGCAGTATTTT.

The chain joins TRBV4-1 to TRBJ2-2, with a possible D match to TRBD1 (6 bases). This CDR3 comprises 13 residues. The V and J ends lost 4 bases and 9 bases respectively, with 12 bases between them. Germline CDR1 reads MGHRA; CDR2 reads YSYEKL. In nucleotides, the CDR3 is TGCGCCAGCAGCCCAGTACAGGGAAGGGAGCTGTTTTTT. Amino acid sequence: CASSPVQGRELFF.

The gene calls are TRBV5-4 and TRBJ2-7; possible D gene TRBD2, 7 bases. From germline, CDR1 is SGHNT and CDR2 YYREEE (reference sequence). V gave up 5 bases and J gave up 0 bases, with 18 bases separating them. This CDR3 has 16 amino acids. CDR3 DNA: TGTGCCAGCAGGACGGACGGGGGGCGGGCCTCCTACGAGCAGTACTTC. Residues: CASRTDGGRASYEQYF.

The rearrangement joins TRBV24-1 to TRBJ1-5; a weak D match, TRBD1 (5 bases). Between the trimmed V and J ends, which lost 6 bases and 5 bases, there was a span of 13 bases. There are 14 residues in the CDR3. Germline CDR1 is KGHDR and CDR2 is SFDVKD. The CDR3 nucleotides are TGTGCCACCAGTCGAAAGGGGATGGATCAGCCCCAGCATTTT. Its translation is CATSRKGMDQPQHF.

A single count supports this clone. V and J are TRBV28 and TRBJ1-5; 8 bases are a match to TRBD1. The CDR3 is 18 amino acids. The germline CDR1 and CDR2 sequences are MDHEN and SYDVKM. J gave up 7 bases and V 11 bases, and 25 bases lay outside the gene matches. CDR3 amino acids: CAATKGQGKGRFWQPQHF. DNA for the CDR3: TGTGCCGCAACCAAAGGACAGGGTAAAGGTAGGTTCTGGCAGCCCCAGCATTTT.